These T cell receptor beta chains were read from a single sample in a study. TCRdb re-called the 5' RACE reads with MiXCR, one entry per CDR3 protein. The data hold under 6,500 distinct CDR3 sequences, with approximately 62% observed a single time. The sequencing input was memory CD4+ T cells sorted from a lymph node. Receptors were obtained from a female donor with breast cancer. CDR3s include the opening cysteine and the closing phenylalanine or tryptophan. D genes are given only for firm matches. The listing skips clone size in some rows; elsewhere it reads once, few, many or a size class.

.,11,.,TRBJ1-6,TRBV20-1,CSASGTEICHF,TGCAGTGCTTCCGGGACCGAGATATGTCACTTT
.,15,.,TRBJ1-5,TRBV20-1,CSAREVGGAGQPQHF,TGCAGTGCTAGAGAGGTCGGGGGGGCGGGTCAGCCCCAGCATTTT
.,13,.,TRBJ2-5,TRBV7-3,CASSLARQETQYF,TGTGCCAGCAGCCTAGCCAGACAAGAGACCCAGTACTTC
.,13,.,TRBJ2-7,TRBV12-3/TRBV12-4,CASSQGLSYEQYF,TGTGCCAGCAGTCAAGGGCTCTCCTACGAGCAGTACTTC
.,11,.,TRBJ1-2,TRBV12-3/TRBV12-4,CASSLQGPYTF,TGTGCCAGCAGTCTACAGGGTCCCTACACCTTC
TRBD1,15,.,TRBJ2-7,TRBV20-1,CSANPLLTGVYEQYF,TGCAGTGCTAACCCCCTTCTGACAGGGGTCTACGAGCAGTACTTC
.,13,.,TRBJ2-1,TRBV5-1,CASSSDLVNEQFF,TGCGCCAGCAGCTCCGACTTGGTCAATGAGCAGTTCTTC
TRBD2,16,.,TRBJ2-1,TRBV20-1,CSAREVLGLAGNEQFF,TGCAGTGCTAGAGAGGTTTTAGGACTAGCGGGCAATGAGCAGTTCTTC
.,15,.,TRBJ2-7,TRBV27,CASSPRLGETYEQYF,TGTGCCAGCAGTCCAAGACTAGGGGAGACCTACGAGCAGTACTTC
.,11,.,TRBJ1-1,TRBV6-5,CASRINTEAFF,TGTGCCAGCAGAATAAACACTGAAGCTTTCTTT
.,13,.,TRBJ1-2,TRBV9,CASSTGANYGYTF,TGTGCCAGCAGCACGGGGGCTAACTATGGCTACACCTTC
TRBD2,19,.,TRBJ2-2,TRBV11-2,CASSLVSLAGGPNTGELFF,TGTGCCAGCAGCTTAGTCTCCCTAGCGGGAGGGCCGAACACCGGGGAGCTGTTTTTT
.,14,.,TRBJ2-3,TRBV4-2,CASSPGQTTDTQYF,TGTGCCAGCAGCCCAGGACAGACCACAGATACGCAGTATTTT
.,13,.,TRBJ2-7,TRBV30,CAWSRTECYEQYF,TGTGCCTGGAGTCGGACAGAGTGCTACGAGCAGTACTTC
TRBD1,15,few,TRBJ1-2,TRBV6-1,CASSEARTGDYGYTF,TGTGCCAGCAGTGAAGCGAGGACAGGGGACTATGGCTACACCTTC
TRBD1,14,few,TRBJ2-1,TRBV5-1,CASSYGTQGSEQFF,TGCGCCAGCAGCTACGGGACACAGGGGAGTGAGCAGTTCTTC
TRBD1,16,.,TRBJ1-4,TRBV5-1,CASSLGQGATNEKLFF,TGCGCCAGCAGCTTGGGACAGGGGGCAACTAATGAAAAACTGTTTTTT
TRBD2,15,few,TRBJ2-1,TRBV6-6,CASSYGTSGEPEQFF,TGTGCCAGCAGTTACGGGACTAGCGGGGAACCCGAGCAGTTCTTC
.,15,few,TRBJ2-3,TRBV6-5,CASSSFGTRTDTQYF,TGTGCCAGCAGTTCATTCGGGACACGGACAGATACGCAGTATTTT
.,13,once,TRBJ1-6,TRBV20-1,CSARPQGDSPLHF,TGCAGTGCTAGACCTCAGGGTGATTCACCCCTCCACTTT
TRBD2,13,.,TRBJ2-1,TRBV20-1,CSGLAGGINEQFF,TGCAGTGGACTAGCGGGAGGGATAAATGAGCAGTTCTTC
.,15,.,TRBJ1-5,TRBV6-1,CASSAKYSDEQPQHF,TGTGCCAGCAGCGCAAAATACAGCGATGAACAGCCCCAGCATTTT
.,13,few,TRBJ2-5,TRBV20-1,CSAREELVETQYF,TGCAGTGCTAGAGAGGAACTAGTGGAGACCCAGTACTTC
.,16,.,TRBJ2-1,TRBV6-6,CASSSYGGQGLDEQFF,TGTGCCAGCAGCTCTTACGGGGGTCAGGGATTGGATGAGCAGTTCTTC
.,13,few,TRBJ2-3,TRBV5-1,CASSPRLSDTQYF,TGCGCCAGCAGCCCCCGGTTATCCGATACGCAGTATTTT
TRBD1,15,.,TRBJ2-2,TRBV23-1,CASSPKTGFCGELFF,TGCGCCAGCAGTCCAAAGACAGGGTTTTGCGGGGAGCTGTTTTTT
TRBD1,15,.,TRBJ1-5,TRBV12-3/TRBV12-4,CASSQGGAGNQPQHF,TGTGCCAGCAGCCAGGGGGGGGCTGGCAATCAGCCCCAGCATTTT
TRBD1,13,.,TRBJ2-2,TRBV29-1,CSAGDRAAGELFF,TGCAGCGCCGGCGACAGGGCGGCCGGGGAGCTGTTTTTT